These 12 T cell receptor beta chains share one sample of origin, sequenced in a study of blood T cell repertoires in COVID-19. Generated by immunoSEQ multiplex PCR, the TCRdb table keeps only in-frame clones and is missing some. The top ten hold 2.4% of the sample, which has roughly 150,000 clones, about 88% seen once. The material sequenced was peripheral blood. The receptors derive from a woman aged 65 to 85 with acute or convalescent COVID-19.

The chain carries TRBV5-1 and TRBJ1-5; no clear D. This CDR3 has 17 residues. From germline, CDR1 is SGHRS and CDR2 YFSETQ. Trimming removed 4 bases at V and 2 bases at J, with 19 bases between. CDR3 amino acids: CASSPPTRGERNQPQHF. CDR3 nucleotide sequence: TGCGCCAGCAGCCCCCCCACCCGGGGAGAGCGCAATCAGCCCCAGCATTTT.

This sequence joins TRBV20-1 and TRBJ1-5; a possible D gene is TRBD1 (6 bases). Trimming pared 6 bases from V and 0 bases from J, leaving 21 bases between. This CDR3 contains 17 residues. Germline V gene data show CDR1 as DFQATT and CDR2 as SNEGSKA (reference sequence). The CDR3 reads CSASDRFLRDSNQPQHF. In DNA, the CDR3 is TGCAGTGCGAGTGACAGGTTTCTACGGGATAGCAATCAGCCCCAGCATTTT.

The CDR3 DNA sequence: TGCGCCAGCAGCTTGACAGTGCCCAAAACCCATGGCTACACCTTC. It specifies CASSLTVPKTHGYTF. The rearrangement joins TRBV5-1 to TRBJ1-2; no clear D gene. CDR1 is SGHRS and CDR2 is YFSETQ in the germline V gene. V lost 1 base, J lost 6 bases, and 16 bases lay in between. The CDR3 has 15 residues.

This sequence joins TRBV19 and TRBJ1-4, with D hard to call. V gave up 6 bases and J gave up 8 bases, with 16 bases separating them. The CDR3 length is 14 residues. Germline V gene lookup returns CDR1 LNHDA and CDR2 SQIVND (reference sequence). CDR3 coding DNA: TGTGCCAGTAGGGAGCGTGGGAGTATCGAAAAACTGTTTTTT. Protein product: CASRERGSIEKLFF.

The V gene is TRBV5-1, the J gene TRBJ2-6; D unresolved. Per the germline V gene, CDR1 is SGHRS and CDR2 is YFSETQ. The CDR3 length is 15 residues. V was clipped by 2 bases and J by 2 bases, with 8 bases between them. CDR3 region: CASSFQVAGANVLTF. CDR3 coding DNA: TGCGCCAGCAGCTTTCAGGTGGCTGGGGCCAACGTCCTGACTTTC.

V usage is TRBV11-2 and J usage is TRBJ2-5; TRBD2 aligns across 12 bases. V was pared by 4 bases and J by 5 bases, with 8 bases of the junction left unmatched. The CDR3 is 16 residues long. Germline loops: CDR1 SGHAT, CDR2 FQNNGV. The CDR3 reads CASSSSSGGATETQYF. In DNA, the CDR3 is TGTGCCAGCAGCTCATCTAGCGGGGGGGCCACGGAGACCCAGTACTTC.

About this clone: At one end, the junction sequence differs from germline, possibly due to a read error. Here the CDR3 reads CASSLTGGNEQFF. CDR3 nucleotide sequence: TGTGCTAGCAGCTTGACAGGGGGGAATGAGCAGTTCTTC. The J gene is TRBJ2-1, the V gene TRBV7-7; 9 nucleotides line up with TRBD1. The CDR3 has 13 residues. Germline V CDR1 and CDR2: SSHAT, FNYEAQ (reference sequence).

This clone has only a few counts. V gene TRBV7-9 combines with J gene TRBJ1-2; D perhaps matches TRBD1 (5 bases). The V gene's germline CDR1 is SEHNR and CDR2 FQNEAQ (reference sequence). This CDR3 comprises 14 residues. V lost 4 bases and J lost 4, with 13 bases in between. The CDR3 DNA is TGTGCCAGCAGCTCCGCCAGGGATTTCTATGGCTACACCTTC. Translating it yields CASSSARDFYGYTF.

The rearrangement links TRBV5-1 to TRBJ1-1; TRBD1 is a possible D gene (5 bases). Germline CDR1 is SGHRS and CDR2 is YFSETQ. The V end lost 0 bases, the J end lost 6 bases, and 9 bases lay between the germline ends. The CDR3 spans 13 residues. The CDR3 region has the DNA TGCGCCAGCAGCTTGGAGGGGAGGGCTGAAGCTTTCTTT. Its protein is CASSLEGRAEAFF.

V is TRBV6-5 and J is TRBJ1-1; D is possibly TRBD1 (6 bases). The germline gives CDR1 MNHEY, CDR2 SVGAGI. Between the trimmed V and J ends, which lost 5 bases and 11 bases, there was a span of 21 bases. The CDR3 is 14 residues long. The CDR3 DNA reads TGTGCCAGCAGTACGGGACAACTAGGTGGGTTGGCTTTCTTT. It specifies CASSTGQLGGLAFF.

The chain couples TRBV6-2 or TRBV6-3 to TRBJ2-7; TRBD2 matches 10 bases. The trim removed 5 bases at V and 4 bases at J, leaving 8 bases unmatched. The CDR3 loop spans 15 amino acids. Germline V gene lookup returns CDR1 MNHEY and CDR2 SVGEGT. CDR3 region: CASSNPGLAAYEQYF. The DNA of the CDR3 is TGTGCCAGCAGTAACCCAGGACTAGCGGCGTACGAGCAGTACTTC.

The genes are TRBV11-2 and TRBJ2-2; D perhaps matches TRBD1 (5 bases). The CDR3 runs to 14 residues. CDR1 is SGHAT and CDR2 is FQNNGV in the germline V gene. Between the trimmed V and J ends, which lost 6 bases and 0 bases, there was a span of 8 bases. The CDR3 loop reads CASRDISNTGELFF. The DNA of the CDR3 is TGTGCCAGCAGGGACATTTCGAACACCGGGGAGCTGTTTTTT.